Detailed here is one T cell receptor (beta chain). What it binds is not known. Repertoires were generated with immunoSEQ multiplex PCR, while TCRdb's copy carries only in-frame clones and drops some. This table has around 32,000 clones, roughly 96% appearing once. The data stem from a study of circulating and synovial CD4+ cells in juvenile arthritis. CDR1 is SGHTA, CDR2 FQGTGA, per germline. This CDR3 has 18 amino acids. J gave up 5 bases and V 5 bases, and 19 bases lay outside the gene matches. General study findings and limits: These blood cells shared more CDR3 sequences with synovium than bulk blood. The pathogenic-like versus bulk T cell difference escaped Vbeta family analysis.

This receptor was taken from a human donor with juvenile idiopathic arthritis. The J gene is TRBJ2-5, the V gene TRBV7-3; the match to TRBD1 covers 8 bases. Specimen: CD4+ T cells from blood. CDR3 protein: CASSQFPPGTGGGETQYF. The CDR3 coding sequence is TGTGCCAGCAGCCAATTCCCGCCCGGGACAGGAGGTGGGGAGACCCAGTACTTC.